This T cell receptor beta chain originates from a study of T cell responses to AZD1222 COVID-19 vaccine. Assay: immunoSEQ multiplex PCR; the TCRdb copy retains only in-frame clones and omits some. This sample carries roughly 130,000 clones, 90% to 95% of them seen once, and the ten largest clones take roughly 4%. The CDR3 loop spans 17 amino acids. After removal of 2 bases from V and 3 bases from J, the junction contained 9 bases not matched to a gene. CDR1 and CDR2 (germline): MNHEY, SVGEGT. Here the sequenced sample was peripheral blood, taken 28 days after the second AZD1222 dose. This TCR derives from an adult who received the AZD1222 COVID-19 vaccine. The chain uses TRBV6-2 or TRBV6-3 and TRBJ1-4; 7 bases agree with TRBD1. The CDR3 loop is CASSYLVYRGANEKLFF. The CDR3 nucleotides are TGTGCCAGCAGTTACCTCGTCTACAGGGGTGCTAATGAAAAACTGTTTTTT.